This T cell receptor beta chain was observed in a study of blood T cells in healthy people across ages. It was with a sample-barcoded 5' primer and a J-beta primer mix that a second PCR of roughly 6 to 12 cycles was run. TCRdb reprocessed the 5' RACE reads with MiXCR, giving one entry per CDR3 protein. The sample lists approximately 810,000 distinct CDR3 sequences; roughly 26% were seen once. Study-level findings and limits: The study found more naive CD4+ cells and higher diversity in long-lived than aged donors.

Donors were systemically healthy Caucasian individuals from Russia aged about 6 to 95 years. The amount of total RNA extracted per sample was at least 5.5 micrograms. Germline CDR1 and CDR2: DFQATT and SNEGSKA (reference sequence). The CDR3 has 13 amino acids. Between the trimmed V and J ends, which lost 3 bases and 4 bases, there was a span of 9 bases. There are a few counts of this clonotype. The target antigen is unknown. The TCR sequence derives from a woman of 80 years or more in good health. Sequencing was carried out using blood. The chain links TRBV20-1 to TRBJ2-2; a possible D gene is TRBD1 (5 bases). CDR3 nucleotides: TGCAGTGCTAGGGGTCAGGGCACCGGGGAGCTGTTTTTT. The encoded protein is CSARGQGTGELFF.